A selection of T cell receptor beta chains follows, all from one sample in a study of lymphopenia after photon versus proton radiotherapy. TCRdb's table, derived via immunoSEQ multiplex PCR, lists solely in-frame clones and lacks some. The sample lists tens of thousands of clones, 86% occurring once. The input for sequencing was peripheral blood, taken from a patient treated with proton-based radiotherapy. These receptors came from a woman aged 65 to 85 with pancreatic cancer. Some clones in this sample may be carry-over from other donors' samples. The CDR3 runs from the conserved cysteine through the conserved F or W. The D gene is left open where the match is weak. Size is omitted from some rows. Given values are once, few, many or a class for expanded clones.

few NA TRBJ1-1 TRBV27 TGTGCCAGCAGTTCGCCCAGCATGAACACTGAAGCTTTCTTT CASSSPSMNTEAFF
NA NA TRBJ1-3 TRBV2 TGTGCCAGCAGTGATCTCCCGGCGGGGGGCTTTGGAAACACCATATATTTT CASSDLPAGGFGNTIYF
NA NA TRBJ1-2 TRBV19 TGTGCCAGTAGTATAATCGTAGAAGGGGCTGCCTATGGCTACACCTTC CASSIIVEGAAYGYTF
NA NA TRBJ2-1 TRBV15 TGTGCCACCAGCGACGACAGGGAAGCGGGAGTTAATGAGCAGTTCTTC CATSDDREAGVNEQFF
NA TRBD1 TRBJ2-7 TRBV11-3 TGTGCCAGCAGCTTCCTGTGGGACAGGGGGCGTTACGAGCAGTACTTC CASSFLWDRGRYEQYF
NA TRBD2 TRBJ2-1 TRBV29-1 TGCAGCGTTGATCGTCTAGCGGGAGACTCCTACAATGAGCAGTTCTTC CSVDRLAGDSYNEQFF
once NA TRBJ2-3 TRBV5-5 TGTGCCAGCAGCCCTGCTAGGGTCAGGACGGCGGGCACAGATACGCAGTATTTT CASSPARVRTAGTDTQYF
NA NA TRBJ2-3 TRBV10-3 TGTGCCACCGCGGTCCGGGACCTAGAAGGGCAGTATTTT CATAVRDLEGQYF
NA TRBD1 TRBJ2-7 TRBV30 TGTGCCTGGAGCGAAACAGGGGGCAAGCAGTACTTC CAWSETGGKQYF
NA NA TRBJ1-2 TRBV5-1 TGCGCCAGCAGCGTTGGACAGACTAACTATGGCTACACCTTC CASSVGQTNYGYTF
NA NA TRBJ2-7 TRBV23-1 TGCGCCAGCAGCTACCATAGTAAGCAGTACTTC CASSYHSKQYF
NA NA TRBJ2-6 TRBV27 TGTGCCAGCAGTCAGGACAGCCCTGGGGCCAACGTCCTGACTTTC CASSQDSPGANVLTF
NA NA TRBJ1-1 TRBV25-1 TGTGCCAGCAGTGAATCCCAGGTGGGGGACACTGAAGCTTTCTTT CASSESQVGDTEAFF
NA NA TRBJ1-6 TRBV11-2 TGTGCCAGCAGCAAAACGACGGAAATCTCCTATAATTCACCCCTCCACTTT CASSKTTEISYNSPLHF
NA NA TRBJ2-7 TRBV19 TGTGCCACCTCGAGAATAGCGTTCTCCTACGAGCAGTACTTC CATSRIAFSYEQYF
NA TRBD1 TRBJ2-7 TRBV5-4 TGTGCCAGCAGCTCCGTGGGACAGGGTCCCTCCTACGAGCAGTACTTC CASSSVGQGPSYEQYF
NA NA TRBJ2-7 TRBV5-6 TGTGCCAGCAGGTTGGGCGTCTCCTACGAGCAGTACTTC CASRLGVSYEQYF
NA NA TRBJ2-5 TRBV29-1 TGCAGCGTTGGGGGCGGAGAGACGTACCAAGAGACCCAGTACTTC CSVGGGETYQETQYF
NA TRBD2 TRBJ2-7 TRBV7-8 TGTGCCAGCAGCCCATCGACTAGCGGCTCTTCCTACGAGCAGTACTTC CASSPSTSGSSYEQYF
NA NA TRBJ1-1 TRBV14 TGTGCCAGCAGCCAAGTAAGCGGGAACACTGAAGCTTTCTTT CASSQVSGNTEAFF
NA NA TRBJ2-6 TRBV6-5 TGTGCCAGCAGCCGACCTGGGGCCAACGTCCTGACTTTC CASSRPGANVLTF
few NA TRBJ1-5 TRBV5-5 TGTGCCAGCAGCTTCGAGGTTACCTACAATCAGCCCCAGCATTTT CASSFEVTYNQPQHF
NA TRBD1 TRBJ2-1 TRBV25-1 TGTGCCAGCAGTGAATCGGGGACAGGGGGGAATGAGCAGTTCTTC CASSESGTGGNEQFF
NA NA TRBJ1-5 TRBV6-5 TGTGCCAGCAGTCCCAGGGACAATCAGCCCCAGCATTTT CASSPRDNQPQHF
NA TRBD2 TRBJ2-2 TRBV5-4 TGTGCCAGCAGCTTGGCTCAGCGGGAGGTCACCGGGGAGCTGTTTTTT CASSLAQREVTGELFF
NA NA TRBJ2-2 TRBV6-5 TGTGCCAGCAGAACGGACAGGAACACCGGGGAGCTGTTTTTT CASRTDRNTGELFF
NA NA TRBJ1-1 TRBV29-1 TGCAGCGTTCACAGCTTGAACACTGAAGCTTTCTTT CSVHSLNTEAFF
NA TRBD1 TRBJ1-2 TRBV7-2 TGTGCCAGCAGTTTTAGGGACAGGGCGGGCTATGGCTACACCTTC CASSFRDRAGYGYTF
NA TRBD2 TRBJ2-2 TRBV28 TGTGCCAGCAGTTTATGGGGGACTAGCGGGACCGCCGGGGAGCTGTTTTTT CASSLWGTSGTAGELFF
NA NA TRBJ2-7 TRBV30 TGTGCCTGGAGTGTAGTCGGGGCGTTGGCTTACTTC CAWSVVGALAYF
NA NA TRBJ1-1 TRBV6-6 TGTGCCAGCAGTTACGGGGGCGGATTGATCACTGAAGCTTTCTTT CASSYGGGLITEAFF